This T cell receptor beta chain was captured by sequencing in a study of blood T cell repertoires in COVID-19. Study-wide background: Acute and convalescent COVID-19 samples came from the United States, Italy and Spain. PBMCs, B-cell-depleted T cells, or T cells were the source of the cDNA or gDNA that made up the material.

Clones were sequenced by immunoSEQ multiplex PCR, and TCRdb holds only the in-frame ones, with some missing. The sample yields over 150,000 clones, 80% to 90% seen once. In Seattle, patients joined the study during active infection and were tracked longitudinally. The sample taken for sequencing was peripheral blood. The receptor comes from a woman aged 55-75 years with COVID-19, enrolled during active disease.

CDR3 sequence reads: CASSPGRKGEKLFF. CDR3 DNA sequence: TGTGCCAGCAGCCCCGGGAGGAAGGGTGAAAAACTGTTTTTT. V gene TRBV6-5 combines with J gene TRBJ1-4; D unresolved. V shed 6 bases and J shed 7 bases, with 15 bases lying between them. The germline V gene encodes CDR1 MNHEY and CDR2 SVGAGI. The CDR3 consists of 14 residues.